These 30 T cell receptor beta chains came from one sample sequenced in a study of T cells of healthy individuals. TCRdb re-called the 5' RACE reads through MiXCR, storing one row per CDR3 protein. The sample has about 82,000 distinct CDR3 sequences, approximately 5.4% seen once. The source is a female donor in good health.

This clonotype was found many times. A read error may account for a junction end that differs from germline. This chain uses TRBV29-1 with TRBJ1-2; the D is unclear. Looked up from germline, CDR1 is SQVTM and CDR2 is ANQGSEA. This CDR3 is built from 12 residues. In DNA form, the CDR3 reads TGCAGCCTTGAAGGGCGACTCTCTGGCTACACCTTC. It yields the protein CSLEGRLSGYTF.

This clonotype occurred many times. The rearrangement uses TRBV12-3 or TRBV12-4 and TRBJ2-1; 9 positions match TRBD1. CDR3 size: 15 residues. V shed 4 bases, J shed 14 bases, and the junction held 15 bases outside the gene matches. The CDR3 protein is CASSSAWLRQGGKFF. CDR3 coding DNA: TGTGCCAGCAGTTCAGCATGGCTAAGACAGGGGGGAAAGTTCTTC.

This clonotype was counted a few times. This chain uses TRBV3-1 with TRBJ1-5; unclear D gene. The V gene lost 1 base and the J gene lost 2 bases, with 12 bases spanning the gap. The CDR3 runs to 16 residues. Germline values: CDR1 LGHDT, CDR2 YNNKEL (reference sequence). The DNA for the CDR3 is TGTGCCAGCAGCCAAGGGTCGACGCTTGGCAATCAGCCCCAGCATTTT. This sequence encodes CASSQGSTLGNQPQHF.

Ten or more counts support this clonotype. The CDR3 sequence: CASSPGGRNTEAFF. The CDR3 DNA reads TGTGCCAGCAGCCCGGGAGGGAGGAACACTGAAGCTTTCTTT. The V gene is TRBV6-2 or TRBV6-3, the J gene TRBJ1-1; D remains ambiguous. This CDR3 spans 14 amino acids. With 6 bases removed from V and 1 base from J, the gap between germline ends came to 12 bases. Germline-derived CDR1 and CDR2 are MNHEY and SVGEGT.

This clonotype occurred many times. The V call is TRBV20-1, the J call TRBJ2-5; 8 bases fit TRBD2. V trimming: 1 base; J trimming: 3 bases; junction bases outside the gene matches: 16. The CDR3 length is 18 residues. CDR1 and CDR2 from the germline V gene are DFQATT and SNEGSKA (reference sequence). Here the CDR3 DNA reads TGCAGTGCTAGAGTAGGGGGGAATCAGCGGGGGCGAAAAGAGACCCAGTACTTC. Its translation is CSARVGGNQRGRKETQYF.

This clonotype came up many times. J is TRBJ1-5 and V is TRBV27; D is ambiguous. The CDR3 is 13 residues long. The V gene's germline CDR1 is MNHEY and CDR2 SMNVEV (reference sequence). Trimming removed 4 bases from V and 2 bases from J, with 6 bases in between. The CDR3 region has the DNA TGTGCCAGCAGTTACGGGGGCAATCAGCCCCAGCATTTT. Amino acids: CASSYGGNQPQHF.

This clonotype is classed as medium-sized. The CDR3 region has the DNA TGCAGTGCTAGGGGGACAGGGAGCTCTGGGGCCAACGTCCTGACTTTC. Its translation: CSARGTGSSGANVLTF. The J gene is TRBJ2-6, the V gene TRBV20-1, with 9 bases fitting TRBD1. The length of the CDR3 is 16 residues. With V trimmed by 3 bases and J by 0 bases, 3 bases remained unmatched. The germline V gene has CDR1 DFQATT and CDR2 SNEGSKA (reference sequence).

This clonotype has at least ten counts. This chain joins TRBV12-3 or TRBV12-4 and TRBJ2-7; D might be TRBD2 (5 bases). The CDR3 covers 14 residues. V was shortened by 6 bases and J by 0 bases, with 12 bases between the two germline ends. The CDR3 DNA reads TGTGCCAGCAGGGCGGGCGGCAGCTCCTACGAGCAGTACTTC. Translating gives CASRAGGSSYEQYF.

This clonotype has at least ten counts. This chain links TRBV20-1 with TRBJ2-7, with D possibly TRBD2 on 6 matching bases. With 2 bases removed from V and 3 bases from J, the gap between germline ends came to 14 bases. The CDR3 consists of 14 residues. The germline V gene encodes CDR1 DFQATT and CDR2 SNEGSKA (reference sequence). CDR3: CSARSGQGGYEQYF. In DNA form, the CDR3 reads TGCAGTGCTAGAAGTGGTCAGGGAGGCTACGAGCAGTACTTC.

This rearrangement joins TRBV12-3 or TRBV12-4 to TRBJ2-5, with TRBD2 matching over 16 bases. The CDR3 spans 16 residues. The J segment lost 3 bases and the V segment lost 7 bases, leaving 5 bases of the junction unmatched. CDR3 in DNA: TGTGCCAGCAACTGGGGACTAGCGGGAGGGAAAGAGACCCAGTACTTC. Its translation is CASNWGLAGGKETQYF.

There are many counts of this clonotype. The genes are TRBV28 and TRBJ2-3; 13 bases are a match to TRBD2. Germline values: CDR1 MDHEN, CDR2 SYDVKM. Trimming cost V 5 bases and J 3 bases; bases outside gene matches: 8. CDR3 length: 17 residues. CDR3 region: CASSLPTSGGLTDTQYF. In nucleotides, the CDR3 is TGTGCCAGCAGTCTACCGACTAGCGGGGGGTTAACAGATACGCAGTATTTT.

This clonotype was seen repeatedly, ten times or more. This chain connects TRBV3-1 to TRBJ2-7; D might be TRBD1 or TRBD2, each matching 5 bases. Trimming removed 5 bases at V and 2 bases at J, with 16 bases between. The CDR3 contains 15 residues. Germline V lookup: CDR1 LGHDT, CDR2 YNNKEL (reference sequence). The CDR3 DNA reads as TGTGCCAGCAGCGCCGGCCTAGTGGGACCCTACGAGCAGTACTTC. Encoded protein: CASSAGLVGPYEQYF.

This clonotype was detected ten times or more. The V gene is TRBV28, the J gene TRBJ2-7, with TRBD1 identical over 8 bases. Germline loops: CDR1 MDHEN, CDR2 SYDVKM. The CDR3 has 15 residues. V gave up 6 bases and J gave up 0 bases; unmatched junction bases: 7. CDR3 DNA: TGTGCCAGCAGCCTATCAGGGGGCCCCTCCTACGAGCAGTACTTC. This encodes CASSLSGGPSYEQYF. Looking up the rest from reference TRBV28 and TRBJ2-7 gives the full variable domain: DVKVTQSSRYLVKRTGEKVFLECVQDMDHENMFWYRQDPGLGLRLIYFSYDVKMKEKGDIPEGYSVSREKKERFSLILESASTNQTSMYLCASSLSGGPSYEQYFGPGTRLTVT.

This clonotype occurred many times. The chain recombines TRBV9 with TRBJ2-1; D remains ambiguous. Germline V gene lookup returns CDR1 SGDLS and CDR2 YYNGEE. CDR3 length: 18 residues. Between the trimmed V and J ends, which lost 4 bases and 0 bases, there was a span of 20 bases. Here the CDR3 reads CASSSKRVGRSSYNEQFF. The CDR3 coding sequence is TGTGCCAGCAGCAGCAAGCGTGTCGGACGGAGCTCCTACAATGAGCAGTTCTTC.

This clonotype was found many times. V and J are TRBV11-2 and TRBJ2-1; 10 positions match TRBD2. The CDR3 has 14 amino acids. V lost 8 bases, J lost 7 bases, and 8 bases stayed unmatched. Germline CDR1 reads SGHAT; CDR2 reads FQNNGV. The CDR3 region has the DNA TGTGCCAGCTGCCTAGGGACTAGCGTAAATGAGCAGTTCTTC. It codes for CASCLGTSVNEQFF.

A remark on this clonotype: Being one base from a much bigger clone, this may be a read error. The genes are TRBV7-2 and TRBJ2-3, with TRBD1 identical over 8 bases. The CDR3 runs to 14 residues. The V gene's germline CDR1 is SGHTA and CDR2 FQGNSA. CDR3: CASSFDRGADTRYF. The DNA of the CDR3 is TGTGCCAGCAGCTTTGACAGGGGCGCAGATACGCGGTATTTT. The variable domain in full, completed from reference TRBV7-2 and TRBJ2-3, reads GAGVSQSPSNKVTEKGKDVELRCDPISGHTALYWYRQSLGQGLEFLIYFQGNSAPDKSGLPSDRFSAERTGGSVSTLTIQRTQQEDSAVYLCASSFDRGADTRYFGPGTRLTVL.

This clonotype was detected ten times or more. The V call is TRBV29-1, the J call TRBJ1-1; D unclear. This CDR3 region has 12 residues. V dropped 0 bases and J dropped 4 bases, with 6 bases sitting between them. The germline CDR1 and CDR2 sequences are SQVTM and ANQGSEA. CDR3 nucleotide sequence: TGCAGCGTTGAAGATCCACCCACTGAAGCTTTCTTT. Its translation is CSVEDPPTEAFF.

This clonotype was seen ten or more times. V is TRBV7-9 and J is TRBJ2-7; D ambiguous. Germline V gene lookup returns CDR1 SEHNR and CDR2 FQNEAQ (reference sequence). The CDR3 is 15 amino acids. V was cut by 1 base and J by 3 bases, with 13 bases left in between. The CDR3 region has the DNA TGTGCCAGCAGCTTAGTTGCCGGAGTACTCTACGAGCAGTACTTC. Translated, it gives CASSLVAGVLYEQYF.

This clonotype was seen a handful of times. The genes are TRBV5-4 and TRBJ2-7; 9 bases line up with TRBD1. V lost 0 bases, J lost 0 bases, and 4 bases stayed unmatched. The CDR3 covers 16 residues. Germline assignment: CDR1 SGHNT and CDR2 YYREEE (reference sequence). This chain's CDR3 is CASSLGGQGSSYEQYF. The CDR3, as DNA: TGTGCCAGCAGCTTGGGGGGACAGGGCAGCTCCTACGAGCAGTACTTC. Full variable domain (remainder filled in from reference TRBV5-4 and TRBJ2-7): ETGVTQSPTHLIKTRGQQVTLRCSSQSGHNTVSWYQQALGQGPQFIFQYYREEENGRGNFPPRFSGLQFPNYSSELNVNALELDDSALYLCASSLGGQGSSYEQYFGPGTRLTVT.

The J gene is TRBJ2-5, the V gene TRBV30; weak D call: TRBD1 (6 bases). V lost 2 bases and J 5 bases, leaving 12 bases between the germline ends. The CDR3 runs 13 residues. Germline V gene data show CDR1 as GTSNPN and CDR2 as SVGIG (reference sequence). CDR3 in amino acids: CAWSFNRAETQYF. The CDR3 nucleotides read TGTGCCTGGAGTTTCAACAGGGCGGAGACCCAGTACTTC.

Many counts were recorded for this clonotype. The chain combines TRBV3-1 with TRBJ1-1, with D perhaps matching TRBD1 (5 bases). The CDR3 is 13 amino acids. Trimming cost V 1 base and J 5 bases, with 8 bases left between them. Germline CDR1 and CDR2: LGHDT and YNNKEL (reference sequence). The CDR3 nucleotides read TGTGCCAGCAGCCAAGCCCGGGGGACTGAAGCTTTCTTT. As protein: CASSQARGTEAFF.

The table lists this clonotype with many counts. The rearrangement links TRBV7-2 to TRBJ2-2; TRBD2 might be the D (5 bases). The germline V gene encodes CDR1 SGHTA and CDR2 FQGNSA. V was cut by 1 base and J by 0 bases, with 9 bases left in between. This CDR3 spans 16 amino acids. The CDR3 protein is CASSLVSGSNTGELFF. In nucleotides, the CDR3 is TGTGCCAGCAGCTTAGTATCGGGGTCGAACACCGGGGAGCTGTTTTTT.

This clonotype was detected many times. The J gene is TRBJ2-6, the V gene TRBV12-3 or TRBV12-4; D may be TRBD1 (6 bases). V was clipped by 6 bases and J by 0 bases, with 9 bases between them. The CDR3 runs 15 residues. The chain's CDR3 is CASSGQHSGANVLTF. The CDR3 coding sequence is TGTGCCAGCAGCGGACAGCACTCTGGGGCCAACGTCCTGACTTTC.

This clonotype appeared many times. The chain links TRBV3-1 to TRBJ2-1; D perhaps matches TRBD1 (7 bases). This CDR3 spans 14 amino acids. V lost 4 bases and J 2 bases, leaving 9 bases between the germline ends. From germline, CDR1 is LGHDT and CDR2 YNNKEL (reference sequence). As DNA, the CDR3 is TGTGCCAGCAGCCGCGGGACAGCCTACAATGAGCAGTTCTTC. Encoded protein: CASSRGTAYNEQFF.

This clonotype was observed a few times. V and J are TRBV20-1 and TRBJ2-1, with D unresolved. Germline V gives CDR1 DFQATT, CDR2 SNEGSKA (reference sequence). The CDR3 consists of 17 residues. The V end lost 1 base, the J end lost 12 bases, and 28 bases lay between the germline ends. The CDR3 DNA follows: TGCAGTGCTAGAGCGAAGTCAGGCCCCCTCTGGTCCAGAGGGCAGTTCTTC. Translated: CSARAKSGPLWSRGQFF.

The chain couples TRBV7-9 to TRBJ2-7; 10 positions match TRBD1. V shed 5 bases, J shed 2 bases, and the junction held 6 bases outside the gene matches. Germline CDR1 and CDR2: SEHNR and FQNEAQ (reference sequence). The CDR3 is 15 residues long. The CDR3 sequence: CASSDGTGEAYEQYF. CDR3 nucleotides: TGTGCCAGCAGCGACGGGACAGGGGAAGCCTACGAGCAGTACTTC.

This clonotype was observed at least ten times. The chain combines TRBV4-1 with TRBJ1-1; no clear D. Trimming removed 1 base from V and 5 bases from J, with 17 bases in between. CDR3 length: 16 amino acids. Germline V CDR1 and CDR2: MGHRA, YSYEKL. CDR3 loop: CASSQGILRQGTEAFF. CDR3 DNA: TGCGCCAGCAGCCAAGGTATCCTGAGGCAAGGAACTGAAGCTTTCTTT.

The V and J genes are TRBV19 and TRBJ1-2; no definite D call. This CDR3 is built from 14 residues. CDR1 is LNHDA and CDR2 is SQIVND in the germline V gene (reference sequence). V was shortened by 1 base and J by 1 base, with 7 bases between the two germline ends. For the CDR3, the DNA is TGTGCCAGTAGTATAGTGAACGGTAACTATGGCTACACCTTC. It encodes CASSIVNGNYGYTF.

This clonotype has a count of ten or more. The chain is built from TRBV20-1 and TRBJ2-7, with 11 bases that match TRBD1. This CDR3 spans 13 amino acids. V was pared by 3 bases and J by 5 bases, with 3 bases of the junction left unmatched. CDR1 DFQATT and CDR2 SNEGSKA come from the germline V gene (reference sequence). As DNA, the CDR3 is TGCAGTGCTAGCCCGGGACAGGGGGACGAGCAGTACTTC. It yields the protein CSASPGQGDEQYF.

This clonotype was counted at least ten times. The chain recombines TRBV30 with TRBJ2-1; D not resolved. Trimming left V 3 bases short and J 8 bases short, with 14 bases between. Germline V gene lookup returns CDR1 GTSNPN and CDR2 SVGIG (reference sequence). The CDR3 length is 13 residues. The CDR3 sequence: CAWRIDSAYEQFF. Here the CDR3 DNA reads TGTGCCTGGAGGATCGACTCCGCGTATGAGCAGTTCTTC.